A single sample is the source of the 31 T cell receptor beta chains below, sequenced in a study of cytomegalovirus exposure and HLA in healthy donors. The method was immunoSEQ multiplex PCR; TCRdb's version includes in-frame clones alone and lacks a portion of them. The sample includes about 150,000 clones, about 82% seen only once; the top ten take about 2.2%. The sequenced sample was PBMCs. The receptors stem from a human donor in good health.

This clone appeared a single time. The chain links TRBV6-5 to TRBJ2-1; 7 nucleotides match TRBD1. Germline CDR1 MNHEY, CDR2 SVGAGI. V shed 5 bases, J shed 5 bases, and the junction held 6 bases outside the gene matches. The CDR3 extends over 14 amino acids. This chain's CDR3 is CASSRGGIDNEQFF. CDR3 bases: TGTGCCAGCAGTAGAGGGGGCATCGACAATGAGCAGTTCTTC.

The rearrangement uses TRBV18 and TRBJ2-7; no reliable D call. The V gene's germline CDR1 is KGHSH and CDR2 LQKENI. The CDR3 has 15 amino acids. Trimming left V 2 bases short and J 2 bases short, with 13 bases between. CDR3 in amino acids: CASSPSNALTYEQYF. The DNA for the CDR3 is TGTGCCAGCTCACCATCTAACGCCTTGACCTACGAGCAGTACTTC.

The V gene is TRBV5-1, the J gene TRBJ1-2; D may be TRBD1 (5 bases). This CDR3 is built from 15 residues. Germline values: CDR1 SGHRS, CDR2 YFSETQ. Trimming removed 4 bases from V and 2 bases from J, with 15 bases in between. The CDR3, as DNA: TGCGCCAGCAGCGGGGCGAGGGACTTAAACTATGGCTACACCTTC. Translation: CASSGARDLNYGYTF.

The genes are TRBV7-2 and TRBJ2-5; TRBD2 matches at 9 bases. With 2 bases clipped from V and 5 bases from J, the junction kept 6 bases outside the gene matches. The CDR3 covers 15 residues. Germline V CDR1 and CDR2: SGHTA, FQGNSA. CDR3: CASSLRREGRETQYF. CDR3 coding DNA: TGTGCCAGCAGCTTACGGCGGGAGGGCCGCGAGACCCAGTACTTC. The complete variable domain, with remaining parts taken from reference TRBV7-2 and TRBJ2-5, reads GAGVSQSPSNKVTEKGKDVELRCDPISGHTALYWYRQSLGQGLEFLIYFQGNSAPDKSGLPSDRFSAERTGGSVSTLTIQRTQQEDSAVYLCASSLRREGRETQYFGPGTRLLVL.

The chain combines TRBV5-1 with TRBJ1-1; tentatively, D is TRBD1 (6 bases). CDR3 length equals 14 residues. Trimming shortened V by 3 bases and J by 1 base, and 10 bases separated the two germline ends. CDR1 and CDR2 (germline): SGHRS, YFSETQ. CDR3 coding DNA: TGCGCCAGCAGCTGGCAGGGGCAGAACACTGAAGCTTTCTTT. It encodes CASSWQGQNTEAFF.

This clone was counted a few times. The CDR3 nucleotides read TGCGCCAGCAGCTTGGGGGACAGGGGAGGAGTAGATACGCAGTATTTT. It specifies CASSLGDRGGVDTQYF. The chain joins TRBV5-1 to TRBJ2-3; 10 bases agree with TRBD1. This CDR3 spans 16 amino acids. V shed 0 bases, J shed 5 bases, and the junction held 6 bases outside the gene matches. The germline CDR1 and CDR2 sequences are SGHRS and YFSETQ.

The chain couples TRBV6-5 to TRBJ2-5; no reliable D call. The CDR3 sequence is 14 residues long. Germline CDR1 and CDR2: MNHEY and SVGAGI. V lost 5 bases to trimming and J lost 5 bases, with 15 bases between them. This chain's CDR3 is CASSLGRISETQYF. The CDR3 DNA reads TGTGCCAGCAGTCTGGGTCGTATTAGCGAGACCCAGTACTTC.

The chain couples TRBV12-5 to TRBJ1-1, with D possibly being TRBD1 (6 bases). Trimming pared 1 base from V and 0 bases from J, leaving 18 bases between. This CDR3 is built from 18 residues. Germline loops: CDR1 LGHNT, CDR2 FRNRAP. CDR3 coding DNA: TGTGCTAGTGGTTTGGACCGATTGGACAGTCGCATGAACACTGAAGCTTTCTTT. It specifies CASGLDRLDSRMNTEAFF.

The chain uses TRBV5-6 and TRBJ1-5; unclear D gene. Per germline, CDR1 SGHDT and CDR2 YYEEEE. V was trimmed by 2 bases and J by 2 bases, leaving 11 bases between them. This CDR3 has 15 residues. This CDR3 reads CASSFGVFGNQPQHF. CDR3 nucleotide sequence: TGTGCCAGCAGCTTCGGGGTTTTCGGCAATCAGCCCCAGCATTTT.

V gene TRBV11-2 combines with J gene TRBJ2-2; D possibly corresponds to TRBD1 (6 bases). Germline V lookup: CDR1 SGHAT, CDR2 FQNNGV. The CDR3 consists of 16 residues. Trimming shortened V by 5 bases and J by 1 base, and 14 bases separated the two germline ends. The CDR3 region has the DNA TGTGCCAGCAGCGCGATGGGGGCTAAGAACACCGGGGAGCTGTTTTTT. This encodes CASSAMGAKNTGELFF.

The chain joins TRBV21-1 to TRBJ1-1. TRBV21-1 is described as a pseudogene. This CDR3 contains 13 residues. CDR3 protein: CASSPGGGTEAFF. CDR3 in DNA: TGTGCCAGCAGCCCGGGGGGAGGCACTGAAGCTTTCTTT.

This clone has just one count. This chain links TRBV6-5 with TRBJ2-5, with D possibly TRBD1 on 6 matching bases. Per germline, CDR1 MNHEY and CDR2 SVGAGI. The CDR3 contains 13 residues. V was trimmed by 7 bases and J by 2 bases, leaving 11 bases between them. CDR3 DNA sequence: TGTGCCAGCAAACGAGGGGGACAAGAGACCCAGTACTTC. It is translated as CASKRGGQETQYF.

V gene TRBV5-6 combines with J gene TRBJ2-7; the D gene is possibly TRBD2 (7 bases). This CDR3 has 14 amino acids. Trimming cost V 0 bases and J 5 bases, with 12 bases left between them. Per the germline V gene, CDR1 is SGHDT and CDR2 is YYEEEE. CDR3 bases: TGTGCCAGCAGCTTGGGGGGGGGCACCCACGAGCAGTACTTC. Translating it yields CASSLGGGTHEQYF.

The chain carries TRBV5-4 and TRBJ1-1; D is uncertain. This CDR3 is 13 amino acids long. Trimming stripped 0 bases from V and 3 bases from J, with 6 bases between. Germline assignment: CDR1 SGHNT and CDR2 YYREEE (reference sequence). As DNA, the CDR3 is TGTGCCAGCAGCTTGGATTTCGACACTGAAGCTTTCTTT. It translates to CASSLDFDTEAFF.

V usage is TRBV7-9 and J usage is TRBJ1-5; tentative D call: TRBD1 (5 bases). The CDR3 sequence is 16 residues long. The germline V gene has CDR1 SEHNR and CDR2 FQNEAQ (reference sequence). Trimming removed 0 bases at V and 3 bases at J, with 12 bases between. The DNA for the CDR3 is TGTGCCAGCAGCTTAGCGCGTCCAGGGCACAATCAGCCCCAGCATTTT. Translation gives CASSLARPGHNQPQHF.

The count of this clone is one. V is TRBV4-3 and J is TRBJ1-2, with 10 bases lining up with TRBD1. Germline V gene data show CDR1 as LGHNA and CDR2 as YSLEER. The V and J ends lost 3 bases and 4 bases, in that order; junction bases with no gene match: 8. The CDR3 extends over 16 amino acids. The CDR3 DNA sequence: TGCGCCAGCAGCCAGTTAAGGACAGGGGGAATCTATGGCTACACCTTC. Translated: CASSQLRTGGIYGYTF.

The chain links TRBV9 to TRBJ1-2, with D possibly matching TRBD1 (5 bases). Germline CDR1 SGDLS, CDR2 YYNGEE. Trimming pared 4 bases from V and 8 bases from J, leaving 12 bases between. The length of the CDR3 is 12 residues. The CDR3 spells CASSSEPGGYTF. The CDR3 DNA follows: TGTGCCAGCAGCTCCGAACCAGGGGGCTACACCTTC.

The chain employs TRBV6-5 and TRBJ2-7, with TRBD1 matching 7 bases. This CDR3 is built from 14 residues. Germline values: CDR1 MNHEY, CDR2 SVGAGI. The V and J ends lost 5 bases and 3 bases, in that order; junction bases with no gene match: 7. The CDR3 protein is CASSTLTGVYEQYF. In DNA, the CDR3 is TGTGCCAGCAGTACACTCACAGGGGTCTACGAGCAGTACTTC.

V and J are TRBV11-2 and TRBJ2-5; no definite D call. Trimming pared 4 bases from V and 2 bases from J, leaving 14 bases between. Germline values: CDR1 SGHAT, CDR2 FQNNGV. This CDR3 comprises 15 residues. The CDR3 DNA is TGTGCCAGCAGCTCCGTCTTAGTCCTTCAAGAGACCCAGTACTTC. Translated, it gives CASSSVLVLQETQYF.

The V call is TRBV6-1, the J call TRBJ1-3, with a weak D call TRBD1 (5 bases). V gave up 7 bases and J gave up 2 bases, with 15 bases separating them. This CDR3 is 15 amino acids long. CDR1 is MNHNS, CDR2 SASEGT, per germline. Here the CDR3 reads CASNLNGGAGNTIYF. Here the CDR3 DNA reads TGTGCCAGCAACTTAAACGGGGGGGCTGGAAACACCATATATTTT.

As DNA, the CDR3 is TGTGCCAGCATTCAGGGGAAAACGTTGCCCAATGAGCAGTTCTTC. Its translation: CASIQGKTLPNEQFF. The V call is TRBV2, the J call TRBJ2-1; TRBD1 is a possible D gene (6 bases). Germline CDR1 reads SNHLY; CDR2 reads FYNNEI. This CDR3 is 15 amino acids long. The V end was cut by 7 bases, the J end by 6 bases, with 19 bases between.

The chain links TRBV6-1 to TRBJ2-2; TRBD2 aligns across 8 bases. The V and J ends lost 4 bases and 6 bases, in that order; junction bases with no gene match: 4. The CDR3 length is 14 residues. The germline gives CDR1 MNHNS, CDR2 SASEGT. The CDR3 spells CASSARGGPGELFF. DNA of the CDR3: TGTGCCAGCAGTGCCCGCGGGGGGCCCGGGGAGCTGTTTTTT.

The chain employs TRBV9 and TRBJ2-2; D possibly corresponds to TRBD2 (6 bases). V was cut by 4 bases and J by 1 base, with 14 bases left in between. This CDR3 spans 16 amino acids. Germline V gene data show CDR1 as SGDLS and CDR2 as YYNGEE. CDR3 sequence reads: CASSIQWGGNTGELFF. CDR3 in DNA: TGTGCCAGCAGCATTCAGTGGGGAGGGAACACCGGGGAGCTGTTTTTT.

The chain joins TRBV29-1 to TRBJ2-3; TRBD1 matches at 7 bases. The CDR3 consists of 15 residues. CDR1 and CDR2 (germline): SQVTM, ANQGSEA. V was pared by 3 bases and J by 3 bases, with 9 bases of the junction left unmatched. CDR3 sequence (DNA): TGCAGCGTTGAGCGAACAGGGGTGCGAACAGATACGCAGTATTTT. It specifies CSVERTGVRTDTQYF.

The V call is TRBV6-1, the J call TRBJ2-1; 10 bases match TRBD2. Germline CDR1 is MNHNS and CDR2 is SASEGT. The CDR3 sequence is 15 residues long. The trim removed 5 bases at V and 6 bases at J, leaving 7 bases unmatched. The CDR3 nucleotides read TGTGCCAGCAGTAGCGGGAGGGCCGCCGGCAATGAGCAGTTCTTC. Protein sequence: CASSSGRAAGNEQFF.

In this sample, this clone turned up once. The chain links TRBV5-4 to TRBJ2-7; D might be TRBD2 (6 bases). The CDR3 is made up of 14 amino acids. Germline V gene lookup returns CDR1 SGHNT and CDR2 YYREEE (reference sequence). V lost 4 bases to trimming and J lost 5 bases, with 16 bases between them. The CDR3 DNA sequence: TGTGCCAGCAGCCCGGTGGGGGGTGGCGACGAGCAGTACTTC. As protein: CASSPVGGGDEQYF.

This clone was counted at least ten times. V gene TRBV27 combines with J gene TRBJ2-7; perhaps TRBD2 as D (5 bases). The CDR3 is 13 residues long. The germline CDR1 and CDR2 sequences are MNHEY and SMNVEV (reference sequence). The CDR3 nucleotides read TGTGCTTCACGTGAGGGAGCCTCCTACGAGCAGTACTTC. Amino acids: CASREGASYEQYF.

The chain employs TRBV28 and TRBJ1-5, with a tentative D call TRBD1 (5 bases). The V gene lost 8 bases and the J gene lost 4 bases, with 12 bases spanning the gap. The germline gives CDR1 MDHEN, CDR2 SYDVKM. This CDR3 has 13 residues. The CDR3 protein is CASQQQENQPQHF. The CDR3 DNA sequence: TGTGCCAGCCAACAACAGGAAAATCAGCCCCAGCATTTT.

The rearrangement joins TRBV30 to TRBJ2-3, with 8 positions matching TRBD2. After removal of 4 bases from V and 7 bases from J, the junction contained 7 bases not matched to a gene. Germline CDR1 reads GTSNPN; CDR2 reads SVGIG (reference sequence). The CDR3 totals 13 residues. DNA for the CDR3: TGTGCCTGGAACTATGGCGGGAGGTATACGCAGTATTTT. Translation gives CAWNYGGRYTQYF.

This clone was seen only once. The chain has TRBV4-3 and TRBJ2-3; D uncertain. The CDR3 spans 15 residues. Trimming shortened V by 6 bases and J by 2 bases, and 15 bases separated the two germline ends. Germline loops: CDR1 LGHNA, CDR2 YSLEER. DNA for the CDR3: TGCGCCAGCAGTTGGTCAGGCCTACCCACAGATACGCAGTATTTT. Residues: CASSWSGLPTDTQYF.

The rearrangement uses TRBV9 and TRBJ1-2; D may be TRBD1 (5 bases). Looked up from germline, CDR1 is SGDLS and CDR2 is YYNGEE. The CDR3 covers 11 residues. V lost 7 bases, J lost 11 bases, and 15 bases lay in between. The CDR3 DNA reads as TGTGCCAGCGCTAGGGGATACTCTTACACCTTC. Translating it yields CASARGYSYTF.